The TCR beta chain under discussion was sequenced for a study of blood T cell repertoires in COVID-19. Study background: The United States, Italy and Spain supplied acute and convalescent COVID-19 samples. In each case, the material was cDNA or gDNA derived from T cells, B-cell-depleted T cells, or PBMCs.

This CDR3 has 13 residues. CDR1 is SNHLY and CDR2 is FYNNEI in the germline V gene. With 5 bases clipped from V and 9 bases from J, the junction kept 5 bases outside the gene matches. Authors' data handling: Amplification from reference gene primers served as the basis for estimated nucleated cell counts. The protocol was immunoSEQ multiplex PCR, while the TCRdb copy is restricted to in-frame clones and leaves out a portion. The V and J calls and the clone size are those of that table, but D and trimming were determined from the DNA. The table shows about 220,000 clones, with around three quarters occurring only once.

The clonotype was recovered from a woman in her 70s with acute or convalescent COVID-19. The chain combines TRBV2 with TRBJ1-2; 11 bases line up with TRBD1. Specimen: peripheral blood. The CDR3 nucleotides read TGTGCCAGCAGTCCGGGACAGGGGGTTAGCTACACCTTC. Amino acids: CASSPGQGVSYTF.